One and the same sample provided the 22 T cell receptor beta chains below, sequenced in a study of T cell responses to AZD1222 COVID-19 vaccine. Only in-frame clones appear in the TCRdb table, and some are missing; sequencing was by immunoSEQ multiplex PCR. The table has under 300,000 clones, roughly 93% seen once. Sequencing used peripheral blood, obtained on day 0 of AZD1222 vaccination. These TCRs come from an adult in good health.

CDR3 sequence (DNA): TGCGCCAGCAGCCAGGCTCGGGGCTACACCTTC. It codes for CASSQARGYTF. This chain uses TRBV4-1 with TRBJ1-2; D is unresolved. CDR1 is MGHRA and CDR2 is YSYEKL in the germline V gene. Trimming stripped 3 bases from V and 8 bases from J, with 7 bases between. CDR3 length: 11 residues.

The V and J genes are TRBV5-8 and TRBJ1-6, with a weak D call TRBD1 (5 bases). The CDR3 loop spans 15 amino acids. Trimming shortened V by 2 bases and J by 5 bases, and 11 bases separated the two germline ends. The V gene's germline CDR1 is SGHTS and CDR2 YDEGEE. As DNA, the CDR3 is TGTGCCAGCAGCTTAAACAGGCCCGATAATTCACCCCTCCACTTT. Translated, it gives CASSLNRPDNSPLHF.

The chain has TRBV7-9 and TRBJ1-5; no reliable D call. The V end lost 2 bases, the J end lost 4 bases, and 6 bases lay between the germline ends. The germline V gene encodes CDR1 SEHNR and CDR2 FQNEAQ (reference sequence). The CDR3 has 13 residues. CDR3 loop: CASSLLENQPQHF. The CDR3 coding sequence is TGTGCCAGCAGCTTACTGGAAAATCAGCCCCAGCATTTT.

The chain couples TRBV19 to TRBJ2-5, with TRBD2 identical over 8 bases. The ends lost 7 bases at V and 4 bases at J; junction bases unmatched: 8. Germline V gene sequence: CDR1 LNHDA, CDR2 SQIVND (reference sequence). CDR3 length: 14 amino acids. The CDR3 DNA is TGTGCCAGTAAGGTGGCGGGGGGCCGAGAGACCCAGTACTTC. Protein product: CASKVAGGRETQYF.

The chain is built from TRBV7-2 and TRBJ2-1; D is unclear. The CDR3 consists of 14 residues. The V and J ends lost 4 bases and 4 bases respectively, with 11 bases between them. In germline, CDR1 is SGHTA, CDR2 FQGNSA. CDR3: CASSSNPKYNEQFF. Written as DNA, the CDR3 is TGTGCCAGCAGCTCCAACCCTAAATACAATGAGCAGTTCTTC.

The chain combines TRBV6-2 or TRBV6-3 with TRBJ1-1; D ambiguous. V lost 4 bases and J 3 bases, leaving 9 bases between the germline ends. There are 13 residues in the CDR3. The germline CDR1 and CDR2 sequences are MNHEY and SVGEGT. The CDR3 sequence is CASSLTWDTEAFF. The CDR3 bases are TGTGCCAGCAGTTTAACTTGGGACACTGAAGCTTTCTTT.

The genes are TRBV11-2 and TRBJ2-5; 11 bases map to TRBD2. The length of the CDR3 is 18 residues. The junction had 13 bases not matched to a gene; V was cut back by 6 bases and J by 1 base. Germline loops: CDR1 SGHAT, CDR2 FQNNGV. Here the CDR3 DNA reads TGTGCCAGCAGGAGAGGGGAACTAGCGGGAGTGGGCCAAGAGACCCAGTACTTC. Its translation is CASRRGELAGVGQETQYF. Drawing the rest from reference TRBV11-2 and TRBJ2-5, the complete variable domain is EAGVAQSPRYKIIEKRQSVAFWCNPISGHATLYWYQQILGQGPKLLIQFQNNGVVDDSQLPKDRFSAERLKGVDSTLKIQPAKLEDSAVYLCASRRGELAGVGQETQYFGPGTRLLVL.

The chain links TRBV4-1 to TRBJ1-1, with D unresolved. The CDR3 is 14 amino acids. V was cut by 0 bases and J by 4 bases, with 9 bases left in between. The germline V gene encodes CDR1 MGHRA and CDR2 YSYEKL. Here the CDR3 reads CASSQDGWFTEAFF. The DNA of the CDR3 is TGCGCCAGCAGCCAAGATGGTTGGTTCACTGAAGCTTTCTTT.

The V call is TRBV27, the J call TRBJ1-6; D perhaps matches TRBD1 (5 bases). Germline V gives CDR1 MNHEY, CDR2 SMNVEV (reference sequence). This CDR3 spans 15 amino acids. Trimming took 3 bases from V and 8 from J, leaving 14 bases between them. The CDR3 DNA follows: TGTGCCAGCAGTTTGGACGGAGTCAGGGATTCACCCCTCCACTTT. It codes for CASSLDGVRDSPLHF.

The gene calls are TRBV30 and TRBJ2-1, with D maybe TRBD1 (5 bases). The ends were cut back, 2 bases at V and 8 bases at J, with 13 bases in the middle. Germline V lookup: CDR1 GTSNPN, CDR2 SVGIG (reference sequence). The CDR3 runs to 13 residues. This chain's CDR3 is CAWSRDSHYEQFF. In DNA, the CDR3 is TGTGCCTGGAGTCGAGACAGTCACTATGAGCAGTTCTTC.

The chain has TRBV10-3 and TRBJ1-2; 11 bases are a match to TRBD1. The germline CDR1 and CDR2 sequences are ENHRY and SYGVKD. With V trimmed by 7 bases and J by 8 bases, 9 bases remained unmatched. The CDR3 length is 14 residues. CDR3 residues: CAITVGQGAEGYTF. The CDR3 DNA reads TGTGCCATCACCGTAGGACAGGGGGCGGAAGGCTACACCTTC.

V usage is TRBV13 and J usage is TRBJ2-1; D is ambiguous. Germline V CDR1 and CDR2: PRHDT, FYEKMQ (reference sequence). V lost 2 bases and J lost 7, with 9 bases in between. CDR3 length: 13 amino acids. CDR3 DNA: TGTGCCAGCAGCTTACTACGTGGGAATGAGCAGTTCTTC. Translated: CASSLLRGNEQFF. The full variable domain, completed using reference TRBV13 and TRBJ2-1, is AAGVIQSPRHLIKEKRETATLKCYPIPRHDTVYWYQQGPGQDPQFLISFYEKMQSDKGSIPDRFSAQQFSDYHSELNMSSLELGDSALYFCASSLLRGNEQFFGPGTRLTVL.

This chain connects TRBV10-2 to TRBJ1-5, with 8 positions matching TRBD1. CDR1 and CDR2 from the germline V gene are WSHSY and SAAADI. The CDR3 length is 16 residues. Trimming cost V 3 bases and J 4 bases; bases outside gene matches: 8. The CDR3 nucleotides read TGCGCCAGCAGTGAAGGACAGGGCCCGGCTAATCAGCCCCAGCATTTT. This codes for CASSEGQGPANQPQHF.

This chain links TRBV18 with TRBJ2-5, with D tentatively TRBD1 (5 bases). With 6 bases removed from V and 0 bases from J, the gap between germline ends came to 8 bases. The CDR3 runs 13 residues. In germline, CDR1 is KGHSH, CDR2 LQKENI. CDR3 loop: CASSGRDQETQYF. The CDR3 DNA reads TGTGCCAGCTCTGGCAGGGACCAAGAGACCCAGTACTTC.

The chain combines TRBV5-4 with TRBJ2-7; D remains ambiguous. Germline-derived CDR1 and CDR2 are SGHNT and YYREEE (reference sequence). The CDR3 extends over 15 amino acids. Between the trimmed V and J ends, which lost 0 bases and 0 bases, there was a span of 10 bases. DNA for the CDR3: TGTGCCAGCAGCTTGGTAGGTCGAAGCTCCTACGAGCAGTACTTC. This translates into CASSLVGRSSYEQYF.

This clone was picked up one time. The V call is TRBV5-1, the J call TRBJ1-1; no clear D gene. The V end lost 3 bases, the J end lost 1 base, and 10 bases lay between the germline ends. Germline V gene data show CDR1 as SGHRS and CDR2 as YFSETQ. The CDR3 is 14 amino acids. CDR3 bases: TGCGCCAGCAGCTCGAGGACCCAGAACACTGAAGCTTTCTTT. It yields the protein CASSSRTQNTEAFF.

This chain uses TRBV5-1 with TRBJ2-7, with a weak D call TRBD1 (6 bases). There are 12 residues in the CDR3. The V gene's germline CDR1 is SGHRS and CDR2 YFSETQ. Trimming took off 0 bases at V and 6 bases at J, with 7 bases between the two ends. CDR3: CASSLGGGEQYF. The CDR3 DNA reads TGCGCCAGCAGCTTGGGAGGGGGCGAGCAGTACTTC.

This rearrangement joins TRBV4-2 to TRBJ1-1; D is undetermined. Trimming took off 0 bases at V and 6 bases at J, with 11 bases between the two ends. Per germline, CDR1 LGHNA and CDR2 YNFKEQ. CDR3 size: 14 residues. The CDR3: CASSQDSVNPEAFF. In nucleotides, the CDR3 is TGTGCCAGCAGCCAAGACAGTGTCAACCCTGAAGCTTTCTTT.

V and J are TRBV12-3 or TRBV12-4 and TRBJ2-5; no clear D gene. V dropped 5 bases and J dropped 1 base, with 8 bases sitting between them. The CDR3 is 13 amino acids. DNA for the CDR3: TGTGCCAGCAGTCCCAACTCCCAAGAGACCCAGTACTTC. Translating it yields CASSPNSQETQYF.

Regarding this clone: The sample carries other DNA sequences with the same CDR3. The genes are TRBV9 and TRBJ2-3, with D unclear. V was shortened by 2 bases and J by 0 bases, with 7 bases between the two germline ends. Germline CDR1 reads SGDLS; CDR2 reads YYNGEE. The CDR3 contains 14 residues. The CDR3 protein is CASSVGGSTDTQYF. The CDR3 coding sequence is TGTGCCAGCAGCGTTGGCGGTAGCACAGATACGCAGTATTTT.

The chain joins TRBV7-8 to TRBJ1-2; D may be TRBD1 (5 bases). The CDR3 has 14 amino acids. Germline CDR1 SGHVS, CDR2 FQNEAQ. Trimming removed 0 bases from V and 7 bases from J, with 12 bases in between. The CDR3 DNA sequence: TGTGCCAGCAGCTTAGCCCCAGGGTATGGTGGCTACACCTTC. This sequence encodes CASSLAPGYGGYTF.

The chain has TRBV28 and TRBJ1-2; no firm D call. CDR1 and CDR2 from the germline V gene are MDHEN and SYDVKM. This CDR3 is built from 12 residues. The germline V and J ends were trimmed by 4 bases and 11 bases, with 14 bases remaining between them. Here the CDR3 DNA reads TGTGCCAGCAGTTCTCCGGGAAGCGGGTACACCTTC. It yields the protein CASSSPGSGYTF.